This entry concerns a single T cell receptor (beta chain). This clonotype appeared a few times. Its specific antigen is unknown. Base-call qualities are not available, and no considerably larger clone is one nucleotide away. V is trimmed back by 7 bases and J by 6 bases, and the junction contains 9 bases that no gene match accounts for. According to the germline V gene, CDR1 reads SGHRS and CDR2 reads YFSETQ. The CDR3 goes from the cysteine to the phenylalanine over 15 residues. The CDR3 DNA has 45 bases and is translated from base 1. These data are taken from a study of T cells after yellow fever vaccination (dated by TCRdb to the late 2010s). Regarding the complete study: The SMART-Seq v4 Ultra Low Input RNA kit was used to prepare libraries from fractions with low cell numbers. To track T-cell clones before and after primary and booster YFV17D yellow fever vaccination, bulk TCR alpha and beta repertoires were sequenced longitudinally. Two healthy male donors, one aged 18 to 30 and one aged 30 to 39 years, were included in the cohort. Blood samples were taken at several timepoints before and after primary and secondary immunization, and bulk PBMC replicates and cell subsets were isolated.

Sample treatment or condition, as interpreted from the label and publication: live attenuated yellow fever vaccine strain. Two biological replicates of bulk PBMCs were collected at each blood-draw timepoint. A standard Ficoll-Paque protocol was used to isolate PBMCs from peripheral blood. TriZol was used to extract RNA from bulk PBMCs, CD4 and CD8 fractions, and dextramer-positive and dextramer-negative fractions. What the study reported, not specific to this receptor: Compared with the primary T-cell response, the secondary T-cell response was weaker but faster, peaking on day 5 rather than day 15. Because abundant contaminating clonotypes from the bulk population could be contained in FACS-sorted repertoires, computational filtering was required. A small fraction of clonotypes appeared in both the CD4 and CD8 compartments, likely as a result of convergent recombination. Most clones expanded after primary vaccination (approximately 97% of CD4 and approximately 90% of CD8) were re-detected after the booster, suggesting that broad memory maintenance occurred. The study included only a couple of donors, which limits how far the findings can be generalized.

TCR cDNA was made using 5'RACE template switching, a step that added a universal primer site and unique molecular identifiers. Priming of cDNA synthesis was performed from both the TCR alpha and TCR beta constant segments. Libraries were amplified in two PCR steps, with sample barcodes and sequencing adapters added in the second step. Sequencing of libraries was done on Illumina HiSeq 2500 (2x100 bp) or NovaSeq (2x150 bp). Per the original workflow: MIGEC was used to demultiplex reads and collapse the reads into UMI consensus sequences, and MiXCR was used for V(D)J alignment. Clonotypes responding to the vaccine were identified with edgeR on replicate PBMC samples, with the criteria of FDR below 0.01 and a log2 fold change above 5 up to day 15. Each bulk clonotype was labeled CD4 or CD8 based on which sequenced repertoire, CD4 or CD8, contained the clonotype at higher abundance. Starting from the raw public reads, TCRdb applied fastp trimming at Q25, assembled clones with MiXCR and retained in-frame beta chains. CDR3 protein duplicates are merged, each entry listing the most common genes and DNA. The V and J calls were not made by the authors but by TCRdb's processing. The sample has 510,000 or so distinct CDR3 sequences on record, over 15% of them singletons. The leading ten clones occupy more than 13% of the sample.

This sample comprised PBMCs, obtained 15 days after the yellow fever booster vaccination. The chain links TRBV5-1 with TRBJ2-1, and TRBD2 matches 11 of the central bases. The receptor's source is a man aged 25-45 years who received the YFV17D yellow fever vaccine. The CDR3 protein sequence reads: CASHKGGTSGNEQFF. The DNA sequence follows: TGCGCCAGCCATAAAGGGGGGACTAGCGGCAATGAGCAGTTCTTC.